The clone carrying this T cell receptor beta chain was recorded many times. Its antigen is as yet unknown. TCRdb redid the calling of the reads with MiXCR, one entry per CDR3 protein. The data contain around 71,000 distinct CDR3 sequences, approximately 22% of them seen just once; the ten biggest clones take up 55% to 75%. These data come from a study of T cell repertoires in cytomegalovirus infection. CDR1 and CDR2 (germline): SGHTA, FQGNSA. This CDR3 is built from 13 residues. The V gene lost 1 base and the J gene lost 11 bases, with 15 bases spanning the gap. The sample in question was CD8+ T cells from cultured PBMCs, obtained from culture after CMV antigen stimulation. The source of this sequence is a human donor in good health (CMV status not recorded). Some clones in this sample may be carry-over from other donors' samples. The chain carries TRBV7-2 and TRBJ2-7; D remains ambiguous. The CDR3 coding sequence is TGTGCCAGCAGCTTAGGAAGGACGGCCAGTGAGTACTTC. Its protein product is CASSLGRTASEYF.